This paragraph covers one T cell receptor beta chain sequence. Its antigen has not been determined. Base qualities are not provided; no much larger clone lies one nucleotide away. This sample stems from a study of blood T cell repertoires in COVID-19 (TCRdb year 2020). About the investigation overall: Samples covering the acute and convalescent phases of COVID-19 were provided by collaborators in the United States, Italy and Spain. Where available, HLA class I and class II types were taken from metadata supplied by the sample provider and were not determined by assay-based typing. Samples came from the ongoing ImmuneRACE study (first 160 participants) plus 1,254 subjects from 6 global collaborators. The dataset comprised deeply sampled blood TCRbeta repertoires from subjects exposed to, actively infected with, or recovered from COVID-19. The material from the prospective study consisted of cDNA or gDNA derived from T cells, B-cell-depleted T cells, or PBMCs. A de-identified subject ID, COVID-19 status, age in years and sex were almost always included in the sample metadata. The repertoires were released in a freely available public database intended as a resource for research on the immune response to SARS-CoV-2. Results the study describes overall, beyond this receptor: The quantity of clinical and demographic metadata differed by source and by participant and was supplied without curation.

The collaborating institutions used their own protocols to collect whole blood in K2EDTA tubes. For TCRbeta analysis, collaborators shipped samples as frozen whole blood, isolated PBMCs, or DNA extracted from either of those sample types. TCRbeta CDR3 regions were amplified from genomic DNA by means of the immunoSEQ Assay, a bias-controlled multiplex PCR. Concerning the study's data processing: The number of nucleated cells in each sample was estimated by amplification of reference gene primers within the assay. Sequence reads were collapsed and filtered to measure the absolute abundance of every unique TCRbeta CDR3 rearrangement. Productive Simpson clonality was computed per sample as the square root of Simpson's diversity index over productive rearrangements. Entries here come from immuneACCESS through TCRdb and include only in-frame sequences with V and J called. Some clones fail to appear in such tables; in the studies checked, an unresolved V gene covers under half of the shortfall, and the cause of the remainder is unknown. That table supplies the V and J calls and clone size; D and trimming were determined from the DNA. This sample holds over 65,000 clones; 85% were observed only once. Over 15% of the sample is taken by the ten largest.

Between the V and J ends, shortened by 6 bases and 0 bases respectively, the junction contains 8 bases. The germline V gene gives CDR1 as MDHEN and CDR2 as SYDVKM. From its cysteine to its phenylalanine, the CDR3 spans 14 amino acids. Kept here is only the CDR3 DNA, which spans 42 bases and is read in frame from base 1. The sequenced sample was peripheral blood. The chain is encoded by TRBV28 joined to TRBJ1-4, with the D gene too uncertain to name. This receptor was identified in a man older than 75 with active or convalescent COVID-19. The CDR3 is CASSRLATNEKLFF. The sequence in DNA is TGTGCCAGCAGCCGGCTAGCAACTAATGAAAAACTGTTTTTT.